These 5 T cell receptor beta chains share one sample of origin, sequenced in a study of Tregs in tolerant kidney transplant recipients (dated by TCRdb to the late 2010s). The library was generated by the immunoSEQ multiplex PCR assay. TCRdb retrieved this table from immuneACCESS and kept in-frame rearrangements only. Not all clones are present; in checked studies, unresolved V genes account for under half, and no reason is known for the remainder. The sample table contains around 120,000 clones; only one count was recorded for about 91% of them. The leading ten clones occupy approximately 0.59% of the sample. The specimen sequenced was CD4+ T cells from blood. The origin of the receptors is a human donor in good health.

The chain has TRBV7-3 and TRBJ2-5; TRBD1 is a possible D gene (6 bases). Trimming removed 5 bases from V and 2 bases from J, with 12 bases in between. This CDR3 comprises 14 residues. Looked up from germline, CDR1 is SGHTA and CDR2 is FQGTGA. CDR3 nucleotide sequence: TGTGCCAGCAGCCGGACAGCGACTCAAGAGACCCAGTACTTC. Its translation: CASSRTATQETQYF.

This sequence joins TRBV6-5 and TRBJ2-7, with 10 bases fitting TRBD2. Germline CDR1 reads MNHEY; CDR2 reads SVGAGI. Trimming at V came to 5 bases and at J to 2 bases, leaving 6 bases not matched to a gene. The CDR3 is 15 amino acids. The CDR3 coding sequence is TGTGCCAGCAGTGGACTAGCGGAGGGAGCCTACGAGCAGTACTTC. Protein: CASSGLAEGAYEQYF.

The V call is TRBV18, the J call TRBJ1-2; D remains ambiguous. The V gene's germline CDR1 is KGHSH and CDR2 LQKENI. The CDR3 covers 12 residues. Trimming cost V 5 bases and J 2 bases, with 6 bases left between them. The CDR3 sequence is CASSGRNYGYTF. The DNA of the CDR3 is TGTGCCAGCTCAGGCAGAAACTATGGCTACACCTTC. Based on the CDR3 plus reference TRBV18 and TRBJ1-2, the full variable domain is NAGVMQNPRHLVRRRGQEARLRCSPMKGHSHVYWYRQLPEEGLKFMVYLQKENIIDESGMPKERFSAEFPKEGPSILRIQQVVRGDSAAYFCASSGRNYGYTFGSGTRLTVV.

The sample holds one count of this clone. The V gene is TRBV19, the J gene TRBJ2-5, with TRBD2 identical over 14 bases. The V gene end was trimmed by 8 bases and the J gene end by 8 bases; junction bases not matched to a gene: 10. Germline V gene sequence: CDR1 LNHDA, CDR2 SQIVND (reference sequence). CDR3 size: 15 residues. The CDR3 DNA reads TGTGCCAGTTCGAACCCCGGGACTAGCGGGGGTACCCAGTACTTC. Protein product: CASSNPGTSGGTQYF.

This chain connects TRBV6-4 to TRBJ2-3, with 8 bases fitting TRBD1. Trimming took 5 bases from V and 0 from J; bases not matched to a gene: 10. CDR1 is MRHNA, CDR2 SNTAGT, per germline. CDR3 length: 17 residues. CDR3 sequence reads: CASSTGTGRLSTDTQYF. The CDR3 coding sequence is TGTGCCAGCAGTACCGGGACAGGCCGATTGAGCACAGATACGCAGTATTTT.